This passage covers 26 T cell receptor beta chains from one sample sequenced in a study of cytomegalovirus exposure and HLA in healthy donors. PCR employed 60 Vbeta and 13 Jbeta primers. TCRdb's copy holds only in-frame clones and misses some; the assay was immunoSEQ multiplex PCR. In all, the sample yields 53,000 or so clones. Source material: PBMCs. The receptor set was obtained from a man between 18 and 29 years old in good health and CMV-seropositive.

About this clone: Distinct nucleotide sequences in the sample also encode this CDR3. CDR3 amino acids: CASRPGQGITDTQYF. The CDR3 DNA reads TGTGCCAGCAGGCCGGGACAGGGGATAACAGATACGCAGTATTTT. The rearrangement joins TRBV5-4 to TRBJ2-3; TRBD1 matches 10 bases. CDR3 length: 15 residues. CDR1 and CDR2 from the germline V gene are SGHNT and YYREEE (reference sequence). V lost 5 bases and J lost 3; bases outside the gene matches: 6.

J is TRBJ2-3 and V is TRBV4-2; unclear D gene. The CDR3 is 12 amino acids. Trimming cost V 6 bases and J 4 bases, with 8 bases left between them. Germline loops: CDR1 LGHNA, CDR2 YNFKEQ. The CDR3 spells CASSTTADTQYF. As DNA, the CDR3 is TGTGCCAGCAGTACTACCGCAGATACGCAGTATTTT.

CDR3 in amino acids: CASSPGTSGFYEQYF. The CDR3 nucleotides are TGCGCCAGCAGCCCCGGGACTAGCGGTTTCTACGAGCAGTACTTC. The chain links TRBV5-1 to TRBJ2-7; TRBD2 agrees at 11 bases. There are 15 residues in the CDR3. Germline assignment: CDR1 SGHRS and CDR2 YFSETQ. Unmatched junction bases numbered 6, after V lost 4 bases and J lost 3 bases.

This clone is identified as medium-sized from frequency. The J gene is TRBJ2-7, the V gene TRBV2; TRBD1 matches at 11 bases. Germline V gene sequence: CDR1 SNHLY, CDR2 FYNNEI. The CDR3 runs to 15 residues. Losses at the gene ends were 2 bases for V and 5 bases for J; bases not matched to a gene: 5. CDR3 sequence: CASSEPGTGGNEQYF. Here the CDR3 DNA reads TGTGCCAGCAGTGAACCAGGGACAGGGGGAAACGAGCAGTACTTC.

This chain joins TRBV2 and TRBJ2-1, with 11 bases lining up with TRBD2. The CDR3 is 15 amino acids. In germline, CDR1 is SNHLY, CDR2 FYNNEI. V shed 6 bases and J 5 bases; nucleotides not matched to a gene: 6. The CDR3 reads CASRPGTSGDNEQFF. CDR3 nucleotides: TGTGCCAGCAGACCCGGGACTAGCGGCGACAATGAGCAGTTCTTC.

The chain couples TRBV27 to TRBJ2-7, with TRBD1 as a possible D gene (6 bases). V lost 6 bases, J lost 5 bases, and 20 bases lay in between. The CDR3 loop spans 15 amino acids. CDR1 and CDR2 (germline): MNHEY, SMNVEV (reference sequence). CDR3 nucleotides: TGTGCCAGCAGACGGCTACAGGGCCACTGGGACGAGCAGTACTTC. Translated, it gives CASRRLQGHWDEQYF.

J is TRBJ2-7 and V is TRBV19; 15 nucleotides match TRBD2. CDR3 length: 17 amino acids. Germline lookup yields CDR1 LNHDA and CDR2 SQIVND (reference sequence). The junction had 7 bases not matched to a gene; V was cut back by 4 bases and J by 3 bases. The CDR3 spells CASSTGLAGGKVYEQYF. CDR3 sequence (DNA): TGTGCCAGTAGTACCGGACTAGCGGGAGGGAAGGTCTACGAGCAGTACTTC.

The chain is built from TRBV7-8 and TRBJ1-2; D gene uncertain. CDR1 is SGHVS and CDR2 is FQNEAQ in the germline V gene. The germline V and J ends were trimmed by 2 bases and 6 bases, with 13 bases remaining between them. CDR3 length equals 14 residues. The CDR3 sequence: CASSLSVARNGYTF. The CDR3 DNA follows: TGTGCCAGCAGCTTATCGGTAGCGAGGAATGGCTACACCTTC. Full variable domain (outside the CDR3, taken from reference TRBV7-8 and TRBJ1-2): GAGVSQSPRYKVAKRGQDVALRCDPISGHVSLFWYQQALGQGPEFLTYFQNEAQLDKSGLPSDRFFAERPEGSVSTLKIQRTQQEDSAVYLCASSLSVARNGYTFGSGTRLTVV.

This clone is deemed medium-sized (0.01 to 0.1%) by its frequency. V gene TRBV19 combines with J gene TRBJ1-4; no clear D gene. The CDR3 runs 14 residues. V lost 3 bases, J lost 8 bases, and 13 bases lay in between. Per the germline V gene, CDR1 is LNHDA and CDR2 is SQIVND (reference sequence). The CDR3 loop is CASSIGGRREKLFF. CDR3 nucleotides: TGTGCCAGTAGTATTGGCGGCAGGAGGGAAAAACTGTTTTTT.

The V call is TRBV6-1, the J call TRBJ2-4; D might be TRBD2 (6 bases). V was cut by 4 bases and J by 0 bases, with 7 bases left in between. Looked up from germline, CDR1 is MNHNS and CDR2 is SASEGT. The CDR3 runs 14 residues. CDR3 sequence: CASSVGGAKNIQYF. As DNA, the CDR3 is TGTGCCAGCAGTGTCGGGGGAGCCAAAAACATTCAGTACTTC.

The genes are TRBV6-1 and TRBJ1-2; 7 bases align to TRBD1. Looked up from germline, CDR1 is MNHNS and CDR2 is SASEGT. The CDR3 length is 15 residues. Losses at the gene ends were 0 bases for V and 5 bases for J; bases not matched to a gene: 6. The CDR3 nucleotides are TGTGCCAGCAGTGAAGCAGAGGGGGCAAGGTATGGCTACACCTTC. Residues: CASSEAEGARYGYTF.

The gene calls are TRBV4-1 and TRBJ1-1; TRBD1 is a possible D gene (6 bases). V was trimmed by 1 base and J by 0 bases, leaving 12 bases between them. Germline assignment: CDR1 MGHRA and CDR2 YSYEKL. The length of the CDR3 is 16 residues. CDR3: CASSQGKGHLNTEAFF. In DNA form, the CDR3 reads TGCGCCAGCAGCCAAGGAAAGGGACATCTGAACACTGAAGCTTTCTTT.

The CDR3 bases are TGTGCCAGCAGCTCAAACCCTCCACTTTCCGGAAACACCATATATTTT. Protein: CASSSNPPLSGNTIYF. The chain combines TRBV14 with TRBJ1-3; no definite D call. The germline V and J ends were trimmed by 5 bases and 4 bases, with 18 bases remaining between them. The CDR3 is made up of 16 amino acids. Germline assignment: CDR1 SGHDN and CDR2 FVKESK. Using reference TRBV14 and TRBJ1-3 for the parts outside the CDR3, the full variable domain is EAGVTQFPSHSVIEKGQTVTLRCDPISGHDNLYWYRRVMGKEIKFLLHFVKESKQDESGMPNNRFLAERTGGTYSTLKVQPAELEDSGVYFCASSSNPPLSGNTIYFGEGSWLTVV.

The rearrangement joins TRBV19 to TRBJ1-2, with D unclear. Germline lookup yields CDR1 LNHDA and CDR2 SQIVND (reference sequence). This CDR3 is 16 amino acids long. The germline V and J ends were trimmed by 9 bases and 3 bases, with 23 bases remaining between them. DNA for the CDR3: TGTGCCAGCTCCCAACTACTCAGTGGAGGGTACTATGGCTACACCTTC. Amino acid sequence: CASSQLLSGGYYGYTF.

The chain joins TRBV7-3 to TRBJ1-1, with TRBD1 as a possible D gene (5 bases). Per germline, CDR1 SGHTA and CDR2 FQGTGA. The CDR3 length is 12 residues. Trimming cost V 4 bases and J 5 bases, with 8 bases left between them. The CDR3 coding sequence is TGTGCCAGCAGCTCCCGGGGGACTGAAGCTTTCTTT. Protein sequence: CASSSRGTEAFF.

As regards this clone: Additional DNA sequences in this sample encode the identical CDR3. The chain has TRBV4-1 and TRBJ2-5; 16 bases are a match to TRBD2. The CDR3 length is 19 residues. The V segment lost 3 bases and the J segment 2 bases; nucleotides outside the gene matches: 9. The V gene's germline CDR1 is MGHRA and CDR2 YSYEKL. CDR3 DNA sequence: TGCGCCAGCAGCCACCCGGGACTAGCGGGAGGGCCGGGGCAAGAGACCCAGTACTTC. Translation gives CASSHPGLAGGPGQETQYF.

CDR3 DNA sequence: TGTGCCAGCAGCCAAGATGTCAGAGACGTTTACTGGACTAGCGGGATGCCCTACGAGCAGTACTTC. Protein product: CASSQDVRDVYWTSGMPYEQYF. This sequence joins TRBV4-2 and TRBJ2-5; 12 bases map to TRBD2. The DNA matches TRBJ2-7 better at its end, which makes the J call doubtful. Germline V gene sequence: CDR1 LGHNA, CDR2 YNFKEQ. This CDR3 is built from 22 residues.

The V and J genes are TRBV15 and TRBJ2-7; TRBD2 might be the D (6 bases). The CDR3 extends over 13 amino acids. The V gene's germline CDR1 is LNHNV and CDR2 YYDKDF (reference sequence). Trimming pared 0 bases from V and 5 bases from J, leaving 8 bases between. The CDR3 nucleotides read TGTGCCACCAGCAGAGACCTAGCGAACGAGCAGTACTTC. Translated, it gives CATSRDLANEQYF. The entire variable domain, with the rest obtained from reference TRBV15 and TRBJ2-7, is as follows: DAMVIQNPRYQVTQFGKPVTLSCSQTLNHNVMYWYQQKSSQAPKLLFHYYDKDFNNEADTPDNFQSRRPNTSFCFLDIRSPGLGDTAMYLCATSRDLANEQYFGPGTRLTVT.

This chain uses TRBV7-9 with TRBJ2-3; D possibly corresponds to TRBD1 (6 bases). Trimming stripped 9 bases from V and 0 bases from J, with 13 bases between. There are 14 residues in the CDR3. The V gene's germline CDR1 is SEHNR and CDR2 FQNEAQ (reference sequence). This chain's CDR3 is CASTTGFSTDTQYF. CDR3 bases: TGTGCCAGTACCACAGGGTTTAGCACAGATACGCAGTATTTT.

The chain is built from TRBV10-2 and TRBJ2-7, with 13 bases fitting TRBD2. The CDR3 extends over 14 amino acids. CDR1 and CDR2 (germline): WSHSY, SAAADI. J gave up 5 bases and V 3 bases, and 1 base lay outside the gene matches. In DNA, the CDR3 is TGCGCCAGCAGTGAAACTAGCGGGAGGGACGAGCAGTACTTC. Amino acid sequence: CASSETSGRDEQYF.

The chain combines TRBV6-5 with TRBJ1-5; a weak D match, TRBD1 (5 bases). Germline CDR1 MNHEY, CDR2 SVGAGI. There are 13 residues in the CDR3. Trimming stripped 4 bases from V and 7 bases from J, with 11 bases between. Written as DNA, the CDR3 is TGTGCCAGCAGTTTCAGGGAAGGGCAGCCCCAGCATTTT. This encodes CASSFREGQPQHF.

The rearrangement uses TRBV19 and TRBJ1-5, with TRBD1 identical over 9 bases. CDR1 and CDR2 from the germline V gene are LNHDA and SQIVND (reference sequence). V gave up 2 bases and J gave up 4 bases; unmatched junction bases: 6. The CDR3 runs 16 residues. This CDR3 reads CASSISGQGFNQPQHF. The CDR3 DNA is TGTGCCAGTAGTATATCGGGACAGGGATTTAATCAGCCCCAGCATTTT. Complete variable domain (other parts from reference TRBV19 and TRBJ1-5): DGGITQSPKYLFRKEGQNVTLSCEQNLNHDAMYWYRQDPGQGLRLIYYSQIVNDFQKGDIAEGYSVSREKKESFPLTVTSAQKNPTAFYLCASSISGQGFNQPQHFGDGTRLSIL.

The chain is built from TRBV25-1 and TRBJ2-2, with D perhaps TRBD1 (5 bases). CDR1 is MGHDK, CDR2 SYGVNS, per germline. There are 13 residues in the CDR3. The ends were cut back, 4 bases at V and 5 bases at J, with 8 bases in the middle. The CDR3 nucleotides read TGTGCCAGCAGTGTAACAGGAACCGGGGAGCTGTTTTTT. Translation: CASSVTGTGELFF.

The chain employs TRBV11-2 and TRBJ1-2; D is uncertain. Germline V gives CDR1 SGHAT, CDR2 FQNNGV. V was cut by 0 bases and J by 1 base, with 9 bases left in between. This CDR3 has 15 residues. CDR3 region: CASSLESEVNYGYTF. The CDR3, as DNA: TGTGCCAGCAGCTTAGAAAGCGAGGTTAACTATGGCTACACCTTC.

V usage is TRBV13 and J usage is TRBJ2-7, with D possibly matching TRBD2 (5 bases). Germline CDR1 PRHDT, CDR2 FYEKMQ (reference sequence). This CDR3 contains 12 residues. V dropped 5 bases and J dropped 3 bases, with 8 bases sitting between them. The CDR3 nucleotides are TGTGCCAGCAGCAATGAGGGCTACGAGCAGTACTTC. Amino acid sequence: CASSNEGYEQYF.

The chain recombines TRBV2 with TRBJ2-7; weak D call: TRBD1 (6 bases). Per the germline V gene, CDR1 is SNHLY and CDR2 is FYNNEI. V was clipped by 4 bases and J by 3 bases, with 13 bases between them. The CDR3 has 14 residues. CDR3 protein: CASSGVRGLYEQYF. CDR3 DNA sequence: TGTGCCAGCAGTGGGGTCAGGGGTCTCTACGAGCAGTACTTC.